The T cell receptor beta chain under discussion was sequenced for a study of high-grade serous ovarian cancer treatment subgroups. Looking at the study overall: Samples averaged approximately 13,000 reads and thousands of unique TCR beta rearrangements. Study-level points and caveats: Clonal relatedness tracked neoantigen level, and by trend copy number and mutation load.

Comment on this clone: Its antigen is currently unknown.

Clones were sequenced by immunoSEQ multiplex PCR, and TCRdb holds only the in-frame ones, with some missing. Of 8,500 to 10,000 clones listed, about 85% are singletons. Tumor samples were obtained before definitive surgery or chemotherapy. V lost 10 bases and J lost 3, with 16 bases in between. Germline CDR1 reads MDHEN; CDR2 reads SYDVKM. The CDR3 is 13 residues long. The chain recombines TRBV28 with TRBJ2-7; D may match TRBD1 or TRBD2 (7 bases each). The sequenced material came from tumor tissue. The origin of this receptor is a human donor with high-grade serous ovarian cancer. Written as DNA, the CDR3 is TGTGCCACCAGGGGGGGAACATTCTACGAGCAGTACTTC. This encodes CATRGGTFYEQYF.